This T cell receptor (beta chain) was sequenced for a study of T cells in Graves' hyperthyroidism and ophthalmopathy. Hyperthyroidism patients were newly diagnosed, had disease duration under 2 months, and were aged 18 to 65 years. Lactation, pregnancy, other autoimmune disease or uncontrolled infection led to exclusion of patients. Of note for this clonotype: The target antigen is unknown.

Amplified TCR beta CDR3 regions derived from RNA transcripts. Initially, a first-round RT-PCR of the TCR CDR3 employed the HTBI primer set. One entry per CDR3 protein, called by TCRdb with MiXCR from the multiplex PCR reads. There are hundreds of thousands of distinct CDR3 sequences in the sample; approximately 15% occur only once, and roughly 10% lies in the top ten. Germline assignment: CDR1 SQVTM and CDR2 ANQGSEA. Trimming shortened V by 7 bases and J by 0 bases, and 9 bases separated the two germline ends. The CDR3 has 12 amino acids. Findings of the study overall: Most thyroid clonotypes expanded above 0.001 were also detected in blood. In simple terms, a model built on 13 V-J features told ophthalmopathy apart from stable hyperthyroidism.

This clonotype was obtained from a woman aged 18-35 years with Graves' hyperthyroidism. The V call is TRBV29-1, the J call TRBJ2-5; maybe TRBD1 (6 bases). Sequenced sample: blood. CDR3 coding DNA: TGCAGCGCTAGGGACAACCAAGAGACCCAGTACTTC. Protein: CSARDNQETQYF. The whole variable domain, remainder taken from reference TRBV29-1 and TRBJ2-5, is SAVISQKPSRDICQRGTSLTIQCQVDSQVTMMFWYRQQPGQSLTLIATANQGSEATYESGFVIDKFPISRPNLTFSTLTVSNMSPEDSSIYLCSARDNQETQYFGPGTRLLVL.